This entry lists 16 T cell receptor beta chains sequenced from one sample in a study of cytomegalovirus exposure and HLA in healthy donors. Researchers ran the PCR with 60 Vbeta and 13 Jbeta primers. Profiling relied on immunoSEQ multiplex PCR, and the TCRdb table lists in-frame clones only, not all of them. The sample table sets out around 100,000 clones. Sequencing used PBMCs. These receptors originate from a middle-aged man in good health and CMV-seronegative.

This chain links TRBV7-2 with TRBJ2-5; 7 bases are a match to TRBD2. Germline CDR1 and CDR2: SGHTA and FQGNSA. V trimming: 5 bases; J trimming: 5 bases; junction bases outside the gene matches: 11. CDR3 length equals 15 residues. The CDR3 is CASSPGGRREETQYF. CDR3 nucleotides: TGTGCCAGCAGCCCGGGGGGTAGGCGAGAGGAGACCCAGTACTTC.

This chain's CDR3 is CASSTTDRGLQYF. In nucleotides, the CDR3 is TGTGCCAGCAGCACTACGGACAGGGGGCTGCAGTATTTT. J is TRBJ2-3 and V is TRBV7-2, with 11 bases fitting TRBD1. The germline V gene encodes CDR1 SGHTA and CDR2 FQGNSA. The CDR3 totals 13 residues. With 5 bases clipped from V and 11 bases from J, the junction kept 6 bases outside the gene matches.

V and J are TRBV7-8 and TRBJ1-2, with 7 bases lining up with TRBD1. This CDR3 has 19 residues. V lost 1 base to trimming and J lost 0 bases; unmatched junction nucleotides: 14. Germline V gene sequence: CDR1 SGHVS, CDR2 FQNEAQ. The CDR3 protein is CASSLETGLVYLSNYGYTF. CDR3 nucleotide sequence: TGTGCCAGCAGCTTAGAGACAGGGCTGGTATATCTGTCTAACTATGGCTACACCTTC.

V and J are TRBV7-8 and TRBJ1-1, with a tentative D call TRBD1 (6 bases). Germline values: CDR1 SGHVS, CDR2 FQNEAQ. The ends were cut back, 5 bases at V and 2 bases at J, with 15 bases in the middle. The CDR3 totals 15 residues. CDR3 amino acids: CASSLTSDSNTEAFF. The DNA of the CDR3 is TGTGCCAGCAGCCTCACTTCGGACAGTAACACTGAAGCTTTCTTT.

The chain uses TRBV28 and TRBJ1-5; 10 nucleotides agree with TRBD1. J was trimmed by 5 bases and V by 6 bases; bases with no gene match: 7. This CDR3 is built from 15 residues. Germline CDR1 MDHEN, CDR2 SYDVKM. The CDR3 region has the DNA TGTGCCAGCAGGCGACCGGGACAGGGGCATCAGCCCCAGCATTTT. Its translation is CASRRPGQGHQPQHF.

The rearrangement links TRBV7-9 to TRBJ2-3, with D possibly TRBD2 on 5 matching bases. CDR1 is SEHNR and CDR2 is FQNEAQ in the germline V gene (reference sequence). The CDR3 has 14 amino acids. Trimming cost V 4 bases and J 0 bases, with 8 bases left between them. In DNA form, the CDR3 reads TGTGCCAGCAGCTACAGCGGTAGCACAGATACGCAGTATTTT. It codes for CASSYSGSTDTQYF. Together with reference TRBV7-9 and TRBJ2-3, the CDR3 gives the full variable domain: DTGVSQNPRHKITKRGQNVTFRCDPISEHNRLYWYRQTLGQGPEFLTYFQNEAQLEKSRLLSDRFSAERPKGSFSTLEIQRTEQGDSAMYLCASSYSGSTDTQYFGPGTRLTVL.

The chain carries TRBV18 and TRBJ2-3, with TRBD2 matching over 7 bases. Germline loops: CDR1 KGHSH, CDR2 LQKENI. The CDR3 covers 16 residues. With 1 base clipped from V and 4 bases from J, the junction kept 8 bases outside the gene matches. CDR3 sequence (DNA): TGTGCCAGCTCACCACAAGGAGGGAGGGGTGCAGATACGCAGTATTTT. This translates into CASSPQGGRGADTQYF.

This CDR3 reads CASSTQGINQPQHF. The CDR3, as DNA: TGTGCCAGTAGTACACAGGGGATCAATCAGCCCCAGCATTTT. This chain connects TRBV19 to TRBJ1-5; 7 positions match TRBD1. In germline, CDR1 is LNHDA, CDR2 SQIVND (reference sequence). With 4 bases clipped from V and 3 bases from J, the junction kept 3 bases outside the gene matches. The CDR3 has 14 residues.

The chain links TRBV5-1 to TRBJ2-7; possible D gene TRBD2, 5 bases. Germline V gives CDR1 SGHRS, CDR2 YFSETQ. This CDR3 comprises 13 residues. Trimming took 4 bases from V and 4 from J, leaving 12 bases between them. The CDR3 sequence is CASSPGLIYEQYF. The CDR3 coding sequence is TGCGCCAGCAGCCCCGGACTTATTTACGAGCAGTACTTC. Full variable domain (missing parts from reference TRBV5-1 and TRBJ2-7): KAGVTQTPRYLIKTRGQQVTLSCSPISGHRSVSWYQQTPGQGLQFLFEYFSETQRNKGNFPGRFSGRQFSNSRSEMNVSTLELGDSALYLCASSPGLIYEQYFGPGTRLTVT.

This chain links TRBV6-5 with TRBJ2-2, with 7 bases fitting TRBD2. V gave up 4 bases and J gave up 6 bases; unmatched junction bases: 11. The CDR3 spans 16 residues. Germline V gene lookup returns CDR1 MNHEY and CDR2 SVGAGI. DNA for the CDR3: TGTGCCAGCAGTTCCCTCGCGGGGAGGGTACCCGGGGAGCTGTTTTTT. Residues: CASSSLAGRVPGELFF.

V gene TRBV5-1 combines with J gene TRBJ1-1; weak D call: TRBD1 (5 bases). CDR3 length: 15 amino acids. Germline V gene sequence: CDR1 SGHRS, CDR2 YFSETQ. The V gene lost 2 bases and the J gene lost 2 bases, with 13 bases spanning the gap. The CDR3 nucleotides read TGCGCCAGCAGCTTAGGGACTAGGAGCAACACTGAAGCTTTCTTT. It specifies CASSLGTRSNTEAFF.

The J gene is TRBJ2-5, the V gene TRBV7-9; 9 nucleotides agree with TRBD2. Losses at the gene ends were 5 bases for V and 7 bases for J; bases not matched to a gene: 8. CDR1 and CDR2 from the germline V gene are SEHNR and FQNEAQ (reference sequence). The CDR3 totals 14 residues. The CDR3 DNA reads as TGTGCCAGCAGCCCTAGCGGGGCCCAGGGGACCCAGTACTTC. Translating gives CASSPSGAQGTQYF.

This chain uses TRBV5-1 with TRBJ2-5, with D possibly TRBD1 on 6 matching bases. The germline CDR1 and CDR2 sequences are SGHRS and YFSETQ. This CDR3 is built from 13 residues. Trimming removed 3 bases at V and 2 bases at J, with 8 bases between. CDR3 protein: CASSSGQQETQYF. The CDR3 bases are TGCGCCAGCAGCTCAGGACAGCAAGAGACCCAGTACTTC.

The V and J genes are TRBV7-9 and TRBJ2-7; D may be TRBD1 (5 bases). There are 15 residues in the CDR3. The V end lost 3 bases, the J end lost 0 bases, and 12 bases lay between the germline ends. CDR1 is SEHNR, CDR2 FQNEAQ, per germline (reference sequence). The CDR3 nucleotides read TGTGCCAGCAGCTTTCCAGGGCTTAGCTCCTACGAGCAGTACTTC. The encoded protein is CASSFPGLSSYEQYF.

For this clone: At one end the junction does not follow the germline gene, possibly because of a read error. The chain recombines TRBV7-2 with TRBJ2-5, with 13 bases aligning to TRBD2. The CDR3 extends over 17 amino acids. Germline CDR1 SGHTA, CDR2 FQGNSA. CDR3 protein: CASSPIPTSGGQETQYF. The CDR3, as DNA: TGTGCCAGCAGCCCAATACCGACTAGCGGGGGGCAAGAAACCCAGTACTTC.

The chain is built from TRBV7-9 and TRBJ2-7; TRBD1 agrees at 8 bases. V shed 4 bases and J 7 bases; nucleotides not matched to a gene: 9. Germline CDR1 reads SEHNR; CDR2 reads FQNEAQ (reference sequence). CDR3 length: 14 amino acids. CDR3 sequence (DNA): TGTGCCAGCAGCTCGGACAGGGCTTCTTGGGAGCAGTACTTC. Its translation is CASSSDRASWEQYF.